The 7 T cell receptor beta chains in this list originate from one sample, sequenced in a study of cytomegalovirus exposure and HLA in healthy donors. The PCR employed 60 Vbeta primers together with 13 Jbeta primers. This table comes from immunoSEQ multiplex PCR, and its TCRdb copy is limited to in-frame clones, with some not included. The sample yields roughly 160,000 clones, roughly 85% seen once. The sequencing input was PBMCs. These receptors all come from a man aged 40-55 years in good health and CMV-seronegative.

The rearrangement uses TRBV6-5 and TRBJ1-3; D is perhaps TRBD1 (5 bases). V was pared by 2 bases and J by 0 bases, with 8 bases between. Per the germline V gene, CDR1 is MNHEY and CDR2 is SVGAGI. The CDR3 runs 15 residues. CDR3 nucleotides: TGTGCCAGCAGTTACAGGGGAACCTCTGGAAACACCATATATTTT. Residues: CASSYRGTSGNTIYF.

The genes are TRBV11-3 and TRBJ2-2, with D possibly being TRBD1 (5 bases). The V and J ends lost 3 bases and 0 bases respectively, with 17 bases between them. This CDR3 has 18 amino acids. Germline CDR1 reads SGHNT; CDR2 reads YENEEA. Written as DNA, the CDR3 is TGTGCCAGCAGCTTCTCTGCCAGGGTGTTAGCGAACACCGGGGAGCTGTTTTTT. This sequence encodes CASSFSARVLANTGELFF.

This clone was counted between two and nine times. This chain connects TRBV5-8 to TRBJ2-2, with 8 nucleotides matching TRBD1. Germline values: CDR1 SGHTS, CDR2 YDEGEE. This CDR3 has 15 residues. J was trimmed by 4 bases and V by 6 bases; bases with no gene match: 8. In DNA, the CDR3 is TGTGCCAGCACTCGACGGACAGGGACCACCGGGGAGCTGTTTTTT. This sequence encodes CASTRRTGTTGELFF.

The genes are TRBV29-1 and TRBJ1-1; D possibly corresponds to TRBD1 (5 bases). V gave up 1 base and J gave up 11 bases, with 20 bases separating them. CDR1 and CDR2 from the germline V gene are SQVTM and ANQGSEA. The CDR3 contains 14 residues. Written as DNA, the CDR3 is TGCAGCGTTGAAGGAGGGAGGAAGATCGAGGGGGCTTTCTTT. It translates to CSVEGGRKIEGAFF.

V is TRBV28 and J is TRBJ2-7, with TRBD1 matching over 8 bases. V was clipped by 5 bases and J by 3 bases; unmatched bases: 9. The length of the CDR3 is 15 residues. Germline CDR1 is MDHEN and CDR2 is SYDVKM. In nucleotides, the CDR3 is TGTGCCAGCAGTCCGTTGGACAGGGTGGGCTACGAGCAGTACTTC. Protein sequence: CASSPLDRVGYEQYF.

The chain links TRBV27 to TRBJ1-1, with a tentative D call TRBD1 (5 bases). Germline-derived CDR1 and CDR2 are MNHEY and SMNVEV (reference sequence). The CDR3 loop spans 16 amino acids. Trimming took off 5 bases at V and 0 bases at J, with 16 bases between the two ends. The CDR3 loop reads CASSEYGAGMNTEAFF. In DNA, the CDR3 is TGTGCCAGCAGTGAGTACGGCGCAGGGATGAACACTGAAGCTTTCTTT.

This clone turned up a few times. The chain employs TRBV5-1 and TRBJ2-6; the match to TRBD1 covers 9 bases. The CDR3 runs to 15 residues. The V gene's germline CDR1 is SGHRS and CDR2 YFSETQ. The V gene end was trimmed by 3 bases and the J gene end by 8 bases; junction bases not matched to a gene: 6. CDR3 in amino acids: CASSWDRAPPNVLTF. The CDR3 DNA is TGCGCCAGCAGCTGGGACAGGGCGCCCCCCAACGTCCTGACTTTC.